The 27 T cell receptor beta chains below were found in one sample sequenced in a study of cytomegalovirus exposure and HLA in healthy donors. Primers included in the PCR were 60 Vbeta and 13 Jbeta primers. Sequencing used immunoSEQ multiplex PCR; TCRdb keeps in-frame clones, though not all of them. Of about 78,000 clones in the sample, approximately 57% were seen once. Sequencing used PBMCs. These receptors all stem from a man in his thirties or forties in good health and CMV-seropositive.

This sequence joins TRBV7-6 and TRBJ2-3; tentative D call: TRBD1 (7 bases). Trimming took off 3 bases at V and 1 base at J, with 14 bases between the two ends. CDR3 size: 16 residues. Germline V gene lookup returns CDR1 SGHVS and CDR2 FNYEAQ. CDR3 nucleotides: TGTGCCAGCAGCTTTTCCAGGGGGGTTGGCACAGATACGCAGTATTTT. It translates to CASSFSRGVGTDTQYF. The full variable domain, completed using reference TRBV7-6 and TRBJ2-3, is GAGVSQSPRYKVTKRGQDVALRCDPISGHVSLYWYRQALGQGPEFLTYFNYEAQQDKSGLPNDRFSAERPEGSISTLTIQRTEQRDSAMYRCASSFSRGVGTDTQYFGPGTRLTVL.

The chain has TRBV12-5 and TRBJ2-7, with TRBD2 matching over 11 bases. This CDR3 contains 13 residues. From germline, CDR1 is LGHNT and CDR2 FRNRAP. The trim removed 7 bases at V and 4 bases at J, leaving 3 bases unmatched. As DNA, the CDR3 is TGTGCTAGTGCCGGGACTAGCGGATACGAGCAGTACTTC. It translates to CASAGTSGYEQYF.

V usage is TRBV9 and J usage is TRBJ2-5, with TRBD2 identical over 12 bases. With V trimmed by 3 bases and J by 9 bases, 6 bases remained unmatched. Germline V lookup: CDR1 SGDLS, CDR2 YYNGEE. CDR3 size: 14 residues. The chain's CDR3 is CASSETSGGRAQYF. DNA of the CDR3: TGTGCCAGCAGCGAGACTAGCGGGGGAAGGGCCCAGTACTTC.

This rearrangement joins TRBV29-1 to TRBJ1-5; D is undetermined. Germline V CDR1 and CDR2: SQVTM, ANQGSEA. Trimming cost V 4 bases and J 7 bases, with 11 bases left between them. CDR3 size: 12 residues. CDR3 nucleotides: TGCAGCGTTGGAGGGAATCAGCAGCCCCAGCATTTT. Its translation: CSVGGNQQPQHF. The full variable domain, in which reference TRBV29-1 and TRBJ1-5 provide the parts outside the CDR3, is SAVISQKPSRDICQRGTSLTIQCQVDSQVTMMFWYRQQPGQSLTLIATANQGSEATYESGFVIDKFPISRPNLTFSTLTVSNMSPEDSSIYLCSVGGNQQPQHFGDGTRLSIL.

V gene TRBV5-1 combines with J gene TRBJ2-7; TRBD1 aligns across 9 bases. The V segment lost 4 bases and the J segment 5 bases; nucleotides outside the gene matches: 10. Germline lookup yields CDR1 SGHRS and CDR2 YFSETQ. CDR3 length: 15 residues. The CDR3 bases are TGCGCCAGCAGCCCGATACAGGGGGCATACCACGAGCAGTACTTC. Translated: CASSPIQGAYHEQYF.

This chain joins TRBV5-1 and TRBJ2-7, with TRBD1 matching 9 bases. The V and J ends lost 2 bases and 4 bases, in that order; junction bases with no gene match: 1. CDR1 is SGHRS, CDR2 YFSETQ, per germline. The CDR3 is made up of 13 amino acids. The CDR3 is CASSFGTGYEQYF. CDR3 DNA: TGCGCCAGCAGCTTCGGGACAGGGTACGAGCAGTACTTC.

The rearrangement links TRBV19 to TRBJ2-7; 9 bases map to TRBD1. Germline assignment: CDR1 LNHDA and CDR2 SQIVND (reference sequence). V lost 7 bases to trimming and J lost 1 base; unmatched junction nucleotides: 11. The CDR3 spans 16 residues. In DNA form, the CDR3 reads TGTGCCAGTACCCCTACCACCGGGACAGGGTCCTACGAGCAGTACTTC. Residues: CASTPTTGTGSYEQYF. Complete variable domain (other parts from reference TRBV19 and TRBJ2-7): DGGITQSPKYLFRKEGQNVTLSCEQNLNHDAMYWYRQDPGQGLRLIYYSQIVNDFQKGDIAEGYSVSREKKESFPLTVTSAQKNPTAFYLCASTPTTGTGSYEQYFGPGTRLTVT.

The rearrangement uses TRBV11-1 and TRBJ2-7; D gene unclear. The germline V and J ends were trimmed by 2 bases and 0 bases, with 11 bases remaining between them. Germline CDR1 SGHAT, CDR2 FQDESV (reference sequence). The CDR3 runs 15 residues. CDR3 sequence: CASSLFIRSSYEQYF. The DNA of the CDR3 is TGTGCCAGCAGCTTATTTATAAGGAGCTCCTACGAGCAGTACTTC.

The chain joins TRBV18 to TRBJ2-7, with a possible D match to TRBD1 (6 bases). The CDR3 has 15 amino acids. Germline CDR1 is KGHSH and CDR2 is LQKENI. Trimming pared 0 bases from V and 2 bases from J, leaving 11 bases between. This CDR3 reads CASSPPTGGTYEQYF. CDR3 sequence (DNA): TGTGCCAGCTCACCACCGACAGGAGGTACCTACGAGCAGTACTTC.

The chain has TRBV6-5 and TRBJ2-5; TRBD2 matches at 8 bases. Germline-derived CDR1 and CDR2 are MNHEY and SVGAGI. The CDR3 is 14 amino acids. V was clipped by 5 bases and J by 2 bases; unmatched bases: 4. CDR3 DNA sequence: TGTGCCAGCAGTCGGACTAGCCCACAAGAGACCCAGTACTTC. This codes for CASSRTSPQETQYF.

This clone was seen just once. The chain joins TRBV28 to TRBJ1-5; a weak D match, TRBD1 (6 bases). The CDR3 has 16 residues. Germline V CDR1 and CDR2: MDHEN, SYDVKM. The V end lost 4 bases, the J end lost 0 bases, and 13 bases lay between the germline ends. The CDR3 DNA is TGTGCCAGCAGTTCGGACAGTGCTTATAGCAATCAGCCCCAGCATTTT. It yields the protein CASSSDSAYSNQPQHF.

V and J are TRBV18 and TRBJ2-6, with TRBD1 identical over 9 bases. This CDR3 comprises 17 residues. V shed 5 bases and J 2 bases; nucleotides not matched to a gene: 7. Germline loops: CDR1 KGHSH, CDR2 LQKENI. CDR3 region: CASSTGTGSPGANVLTF. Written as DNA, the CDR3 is TGTGCCAGCTCAACCGGGACAGGGTCCCCTGGGGCCAACGTCCTGACTTTC.

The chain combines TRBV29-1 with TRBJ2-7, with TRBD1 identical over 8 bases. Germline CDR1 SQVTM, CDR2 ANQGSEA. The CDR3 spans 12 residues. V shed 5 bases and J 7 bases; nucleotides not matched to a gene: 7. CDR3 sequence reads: CSVRTGTGEQYF. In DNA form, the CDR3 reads TGCAGCGTTCGGACAGGGACGGGGGAGCAGTACTTC.

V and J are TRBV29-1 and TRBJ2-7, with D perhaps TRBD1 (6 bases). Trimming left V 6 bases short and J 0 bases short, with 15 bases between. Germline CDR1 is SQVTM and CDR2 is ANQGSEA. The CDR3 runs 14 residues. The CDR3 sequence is CSVTGTLDSYEQYF. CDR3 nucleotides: TGCAGCGTCACCGGGACACTAGACTCCTACGAGCAGTACTTC.

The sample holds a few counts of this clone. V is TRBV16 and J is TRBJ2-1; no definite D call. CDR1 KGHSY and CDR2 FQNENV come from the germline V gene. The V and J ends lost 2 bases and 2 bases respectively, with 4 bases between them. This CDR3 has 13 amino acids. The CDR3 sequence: CASSQHPYNEQFF. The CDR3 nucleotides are TGTGCCAGCAGCCAACATCCCTACAATGAGCAGTTCTTC.

The CDR3 coding sequence is TGCGCCAGCAGCTCCGGGACAGGGGGTTTCGAGACCCAGTACTTC. This translates into CASSSGTGGFETQYF. J is TRBJ2-5 and V is TRBV5-1; the match to TRBD1 covers 11 bases. CDR1 and CDR2 (germline): SGHRS, YFSETQ. The CDR3 covers 15 residues. V lost 3 bases to trimming and J lost 5 bases; unmatched junction nucleotides: 6.

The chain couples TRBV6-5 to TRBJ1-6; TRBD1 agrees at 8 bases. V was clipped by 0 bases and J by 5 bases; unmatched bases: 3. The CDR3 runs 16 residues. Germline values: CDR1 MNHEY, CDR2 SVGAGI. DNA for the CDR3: TGTGCCAGCAGTTACTCGACAGGGGTAGATAATTCACCCCTCCACTTT. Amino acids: CASSYSTGVDNSPLHF.

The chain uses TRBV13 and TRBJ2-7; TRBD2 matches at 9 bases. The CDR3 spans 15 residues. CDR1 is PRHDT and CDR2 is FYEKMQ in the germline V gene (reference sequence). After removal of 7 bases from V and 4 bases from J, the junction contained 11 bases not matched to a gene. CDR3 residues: CASTRVRGGMYEQYF. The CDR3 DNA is TGTGCCAGCACGAGAGTGCGGGGGGGCATGTACGAGCAGTACTTC.

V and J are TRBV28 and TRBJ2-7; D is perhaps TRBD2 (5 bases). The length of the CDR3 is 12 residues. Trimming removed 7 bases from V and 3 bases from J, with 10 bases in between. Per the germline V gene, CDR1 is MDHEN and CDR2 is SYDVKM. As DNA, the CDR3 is TGTGCCAGCACGGAAACTAGCTACGAGCAGTACTTC. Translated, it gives CASTETSYEQYF. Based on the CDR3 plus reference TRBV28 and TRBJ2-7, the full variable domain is DVKVTQSSRYLVKRTGEKVFLECVQDMDHENMFWYRQDPGLGLRLIYFSYDVKMKEKGDIPEGYSVSREKKERFSLILESASTNQTSMYLCASTETSYEQYFGPGTRLTVT.

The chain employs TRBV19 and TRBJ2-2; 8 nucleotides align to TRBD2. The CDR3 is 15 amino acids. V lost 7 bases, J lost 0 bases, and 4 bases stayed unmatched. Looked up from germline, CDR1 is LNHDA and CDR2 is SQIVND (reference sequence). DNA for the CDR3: TGTGCCAGTATAGCGGGGCGCTCGAACACCGGGGAGCTGTTTTTT. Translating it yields CASIAGRSNTGELFF.

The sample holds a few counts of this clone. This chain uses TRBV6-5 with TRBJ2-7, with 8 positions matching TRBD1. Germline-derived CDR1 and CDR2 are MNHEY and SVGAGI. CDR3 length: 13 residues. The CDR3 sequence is CAIGQGGLYEQYF. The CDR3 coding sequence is TGTGCTATCGGACAGGGAGGATTATACGAGCAGTACTTC.

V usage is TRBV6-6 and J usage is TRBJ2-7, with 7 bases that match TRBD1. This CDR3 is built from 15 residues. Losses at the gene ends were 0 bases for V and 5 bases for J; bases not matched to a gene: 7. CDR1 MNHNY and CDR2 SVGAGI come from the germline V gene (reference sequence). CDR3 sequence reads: CASSYSETGKNEQYF. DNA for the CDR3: TGTGCCAGCAGTTACTCGGAGACAGGGAAGAACGAGCAGTACTTC.

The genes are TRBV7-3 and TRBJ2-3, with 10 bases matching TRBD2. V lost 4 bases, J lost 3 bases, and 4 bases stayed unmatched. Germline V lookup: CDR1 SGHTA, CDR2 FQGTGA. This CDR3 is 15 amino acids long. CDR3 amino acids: CASSWASGGTDTQYF. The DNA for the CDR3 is TGTGCCAGCAGCTGGGCTAGCGGGGGAACAGATACGCAGTATTTT.

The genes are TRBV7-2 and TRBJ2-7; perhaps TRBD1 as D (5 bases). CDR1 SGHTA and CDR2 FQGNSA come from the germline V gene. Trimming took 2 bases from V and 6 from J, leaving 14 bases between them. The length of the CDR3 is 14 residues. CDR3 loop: CASSLRQRGREQYF. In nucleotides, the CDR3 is TGTGCCAGCAGCTTACGACAAAGGGGCCGCGAGCAGTACTTC.

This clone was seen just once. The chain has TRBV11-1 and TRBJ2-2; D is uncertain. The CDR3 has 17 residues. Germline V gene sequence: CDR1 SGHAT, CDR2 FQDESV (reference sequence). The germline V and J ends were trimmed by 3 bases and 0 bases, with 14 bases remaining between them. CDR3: CASSLGSWHPNTGELFF. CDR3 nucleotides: TGTGCCAGCAGCTTGGGCAGCTGGCACCCGAACACCGGGGAGCTGTTTTTT.

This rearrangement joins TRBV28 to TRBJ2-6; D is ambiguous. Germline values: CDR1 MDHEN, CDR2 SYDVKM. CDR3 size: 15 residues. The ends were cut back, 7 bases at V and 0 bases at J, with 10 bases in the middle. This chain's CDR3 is CASTPPSSGANVLTF. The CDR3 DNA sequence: TGTGCCAGCACCCCTCCCAGCTCTGGGGCCAACGTCCTGACTTTC.

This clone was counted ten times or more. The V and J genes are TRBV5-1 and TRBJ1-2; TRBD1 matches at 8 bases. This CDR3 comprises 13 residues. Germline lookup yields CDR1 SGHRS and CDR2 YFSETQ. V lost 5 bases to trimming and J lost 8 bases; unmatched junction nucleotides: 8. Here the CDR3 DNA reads TGCGCCAGCAGGGTAACAGGGGGAGAAGGCTACACCTTC. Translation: CASRVTGGEGYTF.